Listed here are 15 T cell receptor beta chains from one sample, sequenced in a study of regulatory T cells in long-lasting Graves disease. The sample's time point: persistent/refractory GD, antithyroid drugs over 5 years with positive TRAb. The authors made the TCR library using RNA they extracted from PBMCs. Libraries of TCR beta came from iRepertoire HTBI primers plus Arm-PCR of CDR3 regions. Using its own MiXCR run on the multiplex PCR reads, TCRdb lists one record per CDR3 protein. Of fewer than 550,000 distinct CDR3 sequences in the sample, 20% to 25% were seen once. The sample consisted of peripheral blood mononuclear cells (PBMCs), taken when the disease was refractory, from a patient treated with antithyroid drugs. These TCRs come from a female donor with Graves disease.

This chain uses TRBV10-3 with TRBJ2-2, with 7 bases fitting TRBD2. This CDR3 is built from 15 residues. V trimming: 0 bases; J trimming: 6 bases; junction bases outside the gene matches: 4. Germline-derived CDR1 and CDR2 are ENHRY and SYGVKD. The DNA for the CDR3 is TGTGCCATCAGTGAGTCCGGGGGGTTCGCCGGGGAGCTGTTTTTT. Translated, it gives CAISESGGFAGELFF.

This clonotype appeared a few times. The chain recombines TRBV7-2 with TRBJ1-2; a possible D gene is TRBD1 (5 bases). Germline V gene sequence: CDR1 SGHTA, CDR2 FQGNSA. V was cut by 3 bases and J by 2 bases, with 19 bases left in between. The CDR3 loop spans 17 amino acids. The CDR3 sequence: CASSFRQTRLTNYGYTF. Written as DNA, the CDR3 is TGTGCCAGCAGCTTCCGACAGACTAGACTTACAAACTATGGCTACACCTTC.

The chain joins TRBV28 to TRBJ2-1; 9 bases align to TRBD2. Germline V CDR1 and CDR2: MDHEN, SYDVKM. The CDR3 extends over 18 amino acids. Unmatched junction bases numbered 16, after V lost 3 bases and J lost 7 bases. The chain's CDR3 is CASSFWGSTSGSSNEQFF. The CDR3 DNA reads as TGTGCCAGCAGTTTTTGGGGTTCGACTAGCGGTTCGTCTAATGAGCAGTTCTTC.

The gene calls are TRBV29-1 and TRBJ2-7; D gene uncertain. The ends were cut back, 4 bases at V and 1 base at J, with 11 bases in the middle. Germline values: CDR1 SQVTM, CDR2 ANQGSEA. This CDR3 contains 13 residues. The CDR3 region is CSVGPKGSYEQYF. As DNA, the CDR3 is TGCAGCGTTGGCCCGAAGGGTTCCTACGAGCAGTACTTC.

The chain employs TRBV4-2 and TRBJ2-2; 11 nucleotides line up with TRBD2. The CDR3 extends over 15 amino acids. Germline CDR1 LGHNA, CDR2 YNFKEQ. J was trimmed by 4 bases and V by 6 bases; bases with no gene match: 4. The chain's CDR3 is CASSPLAGGTGELFF. The CDR3 nucleotides are TGTGCCAGCAGTCCCCTAGCGGGGGGCACCGGGGAGCTGTTTTTT.

This clonotype has more than one count but fewer than ten. The chain employs TRBV9 and TRBJ2-5; no reliable D call. The CDR3 is 12 residues long. Trimming cost V 0 bases and J 4 bases, with 4 bases left between them. CDR1 is SGDLS, CDR2 YYNGEE, per germline. CDR3 DNA: TGTGCCAGCAGCGTAGAAGGAGAGACCCAGTACTTC. Protein product: CASSVEGETQYF.

A few counts support this clonotype. V usage is TRBV19 and J usage is TRBJ1-6, with 10 nucleotides matching TRBD1. The CDR3 runs to 14 residues. V was clipped by 6 bases and J by 7 bases; unmatched bases: 3. The germline CDR1 and CDR2 sequences are LNHDA and SQIVND (reference sequence). In DNA form, the CDR3 reads TGTGCCAGTAGAGGGACAGGGGAAAATTCACCCCTCCACTTT. It encodes CASRGTGENSPLHF.

The rearrangement joins TRBV9 to TRBJ2-7; D gene uncertain. The germline V and J ends were trimmed by 0 bases and 5 bases, with 9 bases remaining between them. Germline V gives CDR1 SGDLS, CDR2 YYNGEE. This CDR3 has 13 amino acids. CDR3 protein: CASSVEGWNEQYF. The CDR3 nucleotides are TGTGCCAGCAGCGTAGAAGGGTGGAACGAGCAGTACTTC.

This clonotype was detected many times. This chain joins TRBV2 and TRBJ2-7; D not resolved. Germline V gene sequence: CDR1 SNHLY, CDR2 FYNNEI. The CDR3 length is 12 residues. V was clipped by 3 bases and J by 1 base, with 4 bases between them. CDR3 in amino acids: CASSDKSYEQYF. For the CDR3, the DNA is TGTGCCAGCAGTGACAAGTCCTACGAGCAGTACTTC.

This clonotype appeared a few times. The rearrangement joins TRBV29-1 to TRBJ2-7, with 8 positions matching TRBD1. The junction had 5 bases not matched to a gene; V was cut back by 0 bases and J by 7 bases. CDR1 is SQVTM and CDR2 is ANQGSEA in the germline V gene. This CDR3 is built from 13 residues. For the CDR3, the DNA is TGCAGCGTTGAAGATGGACAGGGAAAGGAGCAGTACTTC. Amino acid sequence: CSVEDGQGKEQYF.

On this clonotype itself: The junction departs from the called germline gene at one end, perhaps through a read error. The chain recombines TRBV5-1 with TRBJ1-1; 10 bases align to TRBD1. The CDR3 is 16 amino acids. Germline assignment: CDR1 SGHRS and CDR2 YFSETQ. The CDR3 sequence is CASSFLTGGAVTEALF. CDR3 bases: TGCGCCAGCAGCTTTTTGACAGGGGGCGCGGTGACTGAAGCTCTCTTT.

This clonotype has at least ten counts. The chain joins TRBV3-1 to TRBJ1-5, with 7 bases that match TRBD1. Trimming cost V 4 bases and J 6 bases; bases outside gene matches: 3. This CDR3 spans 13 amino acids. Germline values: CDR1 LGHDT, CDR2 YNNKEL (reference sequence). The CDR3 reads CASSPTGVQPQHF. CDR3 nucleotides: TGTGCCAGCAGCCCTACAGGGGTTCAGCCCCAGCATTTT.

In its sample, this clonotype was seen many times. At one end the junction does not follow the germline gene, possibly because of a read error. V is TRBV7-6 and J is TRBJ1-4, with D hard to call. CDR1 is SGHVS and CDR2 is FNYEAQ in the germline V gene. There are 15 residues in the CDR3. CDR3 sequence: CASSLKVGSGEKQFF. As DNA, the CDR3 is TGTGCCAGCAGCTTAAAGGTTGGGTCCGGGGAAAAACAGTTTTTT.

A few counts support this clonotype. The chain combines TRBV13 with TRBJ1-1; D call uncertain. Germline values: CDR1 PRHDT, CDR2 FYEKMQ (reference sequence). The V end lost 0 bases, the J end lost 8 bases, and 10 bases lay between the germline ends. CDR3 size: 13 residues. For the CDR3, the DNA is TGTGCCAGCAGCTTAGGCCGGAGGGAAGAAGCTTTCTTT. Its translation is CASSLGRREEAFF.

About this clonotype itself: This could be a read error, since a much larger clone is one nucleotide away. This sequence joins TRBV6-1 and TRBJ2-7; 7 positions match TRBD2. The CDR3 covers 15 residues. CDR1 and CDR2 from the germline V gene are MNHNS and SASEGT. V shed 6 bases and J 2 bases; nucleotides not matched to a gene: 10. CDR3 DNA sequence: TGTGCCAGCAGCTCTCCGGGACTAACTCCCTACGAGCAGTACTTC. It specifies CASSSPGLTPYEQYF.